A selection of T cell receptor beta chains follows, all from one sample in a study of blood T cell repertoires in COVID-19. Assay: immunoSEQ multiplex PCR; the TCRdb copy retains only in-frame clones and omits some. The sample consists of about 220,000 clones, around 82% of them appearing once. The specimen was peripheral blood. The receptors shown here come from a human donor in a cohort sampled during active COVID-19. The CDR3 runs from the conserved cysteine through the conserved F or W. A D gene is named only where the DNA matches it firmly. Expanded clones get a size class; other rows say once, few or many, or leave the size out.

J: TRBJ2-5
V: TRBV24-1
size: NA
D: NA
DNA: TGTGCCACCAGTGATGCCGGGGTCCTGCAAGAGACCCAGTACTTC
CDR3: CATSDAGVLQETQYF

J: TRBJ2-1
V: TRBV7-6
size: NA
D: TRBD2
DNA: TGTGCCAGCAGCGGGACTAGCGGGGATCAGTTCTTC
CDR3: CASSGTSGDQFF

J: TRBJ1-5
V: TRBV6-2/TRBV6-3
size: NA
D: NA
DNA: TGTGCCAGCAGTTACCCGGCGGGAGGTCGGAATCAGCCCCAGCATTTT
CDR3: CASSYPAGGRNQPQHF

J: TRBJ1-2
V: TRBV7-2
size: few
D: TRBD1
DNA: TGTGCCAGCAGCTTAGACAGGGGTGGTCGCGCCTATGGCTACACCTTC
CDR3: CASSLDRGGRAYGYTF

J: TRBJ2-1
V: TRBV4-2
size: NA
D: NA
DNA: TGTGCCAGCAGCCAAGATCTGGCGGGCTCCTACAATGAGCAGTTCTTC
CDR3: CASSQDLAGSYNEQFF

J: TRBJ2-7
V: TRBV5-1
size: few
D: TRBD1
DNA: TGCGCCAGCAGCCCGGGGACAGGGGGGGCCGAGCAGTACTTC
CDR3: CASSPGTGGAEQYF

J: TRBJ2-7
V: TRBV5-6
size: NA
D: NA
DNA: TGTGCCAGCAGTTACGGGGGCGAGCAGTACTTC
CDR3: CASSYGGEQYF

J: TRBJ2-5
V: TRBV27
size: NA
D: TRBD1
DNA: TGTGCCAGCAGTTTAAATGGACAGGCGGTTACCCAGTACTTC
CDR3: CASSLNGQAVTQYF

J: TRBJ1-2
V: TRBV6-5
size: NA
D: TRBD1
DNA: TGTGCCAGCAGATGGGACAGGGATCGTGGCTACACCTTC
CDR3: CASRWDRDRGYTF

J: TRBJ1-1
V: TRBV27
size: NA
D: NA
DNA: TGTGCCAGCTCCCTACAGGGTGGTACTGAAGCTTTCTTT
CDR3: CASSLQGGTEAFF

J: TRBJ2-3
V: TRBV5-4
size: NA
D: TRBD1
DNA: TGTGCCAGCAGCGCGGGGACAGGGGGCGAAACAGATACGCAGTATTTT
CDR3: CASSAGTGGETDTQYF

J: TRBJ2-1
V: TRBV11-2
size: NA
D: NA
DNA: TGTGCCAGCAGCTTAGCCCGGAGCTCCTACAATGAGCAGTTCTTC
CDR3: CASSLARSSYNEQFF

J: TRBJ2-7
V: TRBV7-8
size: NA
D: TRBD2
DNA: TGTGCCAGCAGCTTAGAACTAGCGGATACCTACGAGCAGTACTTC
CDR3: CASSLELADTYEQYF

J: TRBJ1-1
V: TRBV6-5
size: NA
D: NA
DNA: TGTGCCAGCATGACAACCGTCTTAACTGAAGCTTTCTTT
CDR3: CASMTTVLTEAFF

J: TRBJ2-7
V: TRBV28
size: NA
D: NA
DNA: TGTGCCAGCAGTTTTCTCCGGGACATAGTATCTTACTTC
CDR3: CASSFLRDIVSYF

J: TRBJ1-5
V: TRBV21-1
size: once
D: NA
DNA: TGTGCCAGCAGCAAAAAAGACAGGGGTCGTCAGCCCCAGCATTTT
CDR3: CASSKKDRGRQPQHF

J: TRBJ1-4
V: TRBV19
size: few
D: NA
DNA: TGTGCCAGTAGTAACCCTCCCCAGGAGCTTAGCGGTGAAAAACTGTTTTTT
CDR3: CASSNPPQELSGEKLFF

J: TRBJ1-5
V: TRBV6-1
size: few
D: NA
DNA: TGTGCCAGCAGTGAACTGGGGGCCACCGGCAATCAGCCCCAGCATTTT
CDR3: CASSELGATGNQPQHF

J: TRBJ1-5
V: TRBV4-2
size: NA
D: NA
DNA: TGTGCCAGCAGCCAAGATAAGTGGGATAGCGATCAGCCCCAGCATTTT
CDR3: CASSQDKWDSDQPQHF

J: TRBJ1-1
V: TRBV3-1/TRBV3-2
size: NA
D: NA
DNA: TGTGCCAGCAGCCAAGCTGGACAAGGGGGGAACACTGAAGCTTTCTTT
CDR3: CASSQAGQGGNTEAFF

J: TRBJ1-1
V: TRBV7-9
size: few
D: NA
DNA: TGTGCCAGCAGCCTATATATGAACACTGAAGCTTTCTTT
CDR3: CASSLYMNTEAFF

J: TRBJ1-1
V: TRBV29-1
size: NA
D: NA
DNA: TGCAGCGTTTGGGCAGGGAACACTGAAGCTTTCTTT
CDR3: CSVWAGNTEAFF

J: TRBJ2-1
V: TRBV13
size: NA
D: TRBD2
DNA: TGTGCCAGCAGCACTCGCCCCGGGACTAGCGGGAGGCACAATGAGCAGTTCTTC
CDR3: CASSTRPGTSGRHNEQFF

J: TRBJ1-4
V: TRBV5-1
size: NA
D: TRBD1
DNA: TGCGCCAGCAGCTTGGGGCCTACAGGGGAAGAAAAACTGTTTTTT
CDR3: CASSLGPTGEEKLFF

J: TRBJ2-2
V: TRBV5-1
size: NA
D: TRBD2
DNA: TGCGCCAGCAGCTTGCTCGGCGGGGGCACCGGGGAGCTGTTTTTT
CDR3: CASSLLGGGTGELFF

J: TRBJ2-5
V: TRBV6-5
size: NA
D: NA
DNA: TGTGCCAGCAGCACCTCCGGGGTCCGGGAGACCCAGTACTTC
CDR3: CASSTSGVRETQYF

J: TRBJ1-2
V: TRBV3-1/TRBV3-2
size: few
D: NA
DNA: TGTGCCAGCAGCCCCCAGGGCTCAAACTATGGCTACACCTTC
CDR3: CASSPQGSNYGYTF

J: TRBJ2-1
V: TRBV30
size: NA
D: NA
DNA: TGTGCCTGGAGTGGAGGGCAAAACTACAATGAGCAGTTCTTC
CDR3: CAWSGGQNYNEQFF